The T cell receptor (beta chain) under discussion was sequenced for a study of vaccination effects on CD4 cells after COVID-19. On this clone: What it recognizes is unknown.

TCRdb keeps only in-frame clones here, not all; method: immunoSEQ multiplex PCR. The data contain more than 65,000 clones, about 80% of them singletons. Study-wide findings and caveats: Infection- and vaccine-induced clones contracted markedly late after vaccination.

Germline trimming cut 6 bases from V and 6 bases from J; bases unmatched to any gene: 17. The germline gives CDR1 LNHDA, CDR2 SQIVND (reference sequence). The CDR3 consists of 17 residues. Sequencing was preceded by expansion of antigen-specific CD4+ T cells with viral peptide pools in the ViraFEST assay. CD4+ T cell isolation took place after approximately 11 days of culture. Every participant took two doses of the BNT162b2 or mRNA-1273 vaccine. Each vaccine recipient was nucleocapsid antibody negative and had no prior SARS-CoV-2 infection. The V gene is TRBV19, the J gene TRBJ2-5, with 9 nucleotides matching TRBD1. The sequence derives from a human donor who received a COVID-19 vaccine. The sample in question was CD4+ T cells from PBMCs cultured with HCoV-229E spike peptides, obtained after COVID-19 vaccination. CDR3: CASSPEVGTGREKTQYF. The CDR3 nucleotides read TGTGCCAGTAGCCCAGAAGTGGGGACAGGGAGGGAAAAGACCCAGTACTTC.